This T cell receptor (beta chain) is drawn from a study of blood T cells in healthy people across ages. General study results and limits: Underestimates were what the diversity estimates from one million T cells were considered to be. The recorded TCR beta diversity per million T cells decreased in a roughly linear manner with age.

The germline gives CDR1 LGHNA, CDR2 YSLEER. The CDR3 covers 12 residues. Between the trimmed V and J ends, which lost 0 bases and 7 bases, there was a span of 5 bases. Turning to this clonotype: Antigen: not known.

Healthy Russian Caucasian donors spanned ages about 6 to 100 years. A J-beta primer mix and a sample-barcoded 5' primer were used in a second PCR of roughly 6 to 11 cycles. TCRdb reprocessed the 5' RACE reads with MiXCR, giving one entry per CDR3 protein. The sample lists roughly 500,000 distinct CDR3 sequences; 27% were seen once. Sequenced material: blood. J is TRBJ2-3 and V is TRBV4-3; D is uncertain. The source is a woman in her sixties or seventies in good health. The CDR3, as DNA: TGCGCCAGCAGCCAAGAAGAGAATACGCAGTATTTT. It is translated as CASSQEENTQYF.